The 24 T cell receptor beta chains listed next were all sequenced from one sample in a study of monozygotic twins with inflammatory bowel disease. TCRdb reworked the 5' RACE reads into one entry per CDR3 protein, no DNA. Across about 450,000 distinct CDR3 sequences, the top ten clones capture about 2.6% of the sample. The material sequenced was blood. The receptors were gathered from a human donor with ulcerative colitis or Crohn's disease, or a healthy co-twin of an affected twin (not recorded which).

This rearrangement joins TRBV12-3 or TRBV12-4 to TRBJ2-2. The CDR3 consists of 13 residues. The CDR3 is CASSLAPRGELFF.

The chain couples TRBV12-3 or TRBV12-4 to TRBJ1-2. CDR3 size: 14 residues. The CDR3 loop reads CASTLGGANYGYTF.

V is TRBV18 and J is TRBJ1-4. Per the germline V gene, CDR1 is KGHSH and CDR2 is LQKENI. This CDR3 region has 15 residues. The CDR3 is CASSPQGMANEKLFF.

The chain employs TRBV24-1 and TRBJ2-7. Germline CDR1 reads KGHDR; CDR2 reads SFDVKD. This CDR3 contains 16 residues. The chain's CDR3 is CATSDSLSTGWYEQYF.

The rearrangement links TRBV12-3 or TRBV12-4 to TRBJ2-3; the D call of TRBD2 rests on TCRdb alone, since no DNA is present to check it. The CDR3 covers 18 residues. The CDR3 sequence is CASNLGPGEDLGTDTQYF.

This rearrangement joins TRBV20-1 to TRBJ2-1; TCRdb selects TRBD1, and the lack of DNA leaves this call unchecked. This CDR3 spans 14 amino acids. The germline V gene has CDR1 DFQATT and CDR2 SNEGSKA (reference sequence). The CDR3 spells CSASSGQSYNEQFF.

This CDR3 reads CSANLAGLGQNEQFF. The rearrangement links TRBV20-1 to TRBJ2-1; no DNA is available, so the TRBD2 call from TCRdb remains unchecked. The CDR3 consists of 15 residues. In germline, CDR1 is DFQATT, CDR2 SNEGSKA (reference sequence).

The genes are TRBV30 and TRBJ2-5; the D call from TCRdb, TRBD1, cannot be confirmed without DNA. Germline V CDR1 and CDR2: GTSNPN, SVGIG (reference sequence). The CDR3 has 13 amino acids. This chain's CDR3 is CAWEGGFQETQYF.

The V and J genes are TRBV20-1 and TRBJ2-2. Germline lookup yields CDR1 DFQATT and CDR2 SNEGSKA (reference sequence). The CDR3 contains 13 residues. The CDR3 spells CSARHQNTGELFF.

This sequence joins TRBV2 and TRBJ2-3. The CDR3 spans 15 residues. CDR1 is SNHLY, CDR2 FYNNEI, per germline. CDR3 amino acids: CASFIPTENTDTQYF.

V usage is TRBV7-6 and J usage is TRBJ1-5; lacking DNA, the TRBD1 call made by TCRdb goes unchecked. Germline loops: CDR1 SGHVS, CDR2 FNYEAQ. CDR3 length: 15 amino acids. The CDR3: CASSRDILVNQPQHF.

The V call is TRBV11-2, the J call TRBJ2-7; TCRdb's D gene call, TRBD1, goes unchecked for lack of DNA. Germline CDR1 and CDR2: SGHAT and FQNNGV. The CDR3 extends over 15 amino acids. CDR3 residues: CASSFKRTGGYEQYF.

The V call is TRBV4-1, the J call TRBJ2-1; TCRdb designates TRBD1, a call that cannot be tested without DNA. From germline, CDR1 is MGHRA and CDR2 YSYEKL. The CDR3 spans 17 residues. CDR3 in amino acids: CASSLLPGIRSLDEQFF.

This chain joins TRBV28 and TRBJ2-1; as DNA is missing, the TRBD2 call by TCRdb cannot be tested. The germline V gene has CDR1 MDHEN and CDR2 SYDVKM. The CDR3 has 16 amino acids. CDR3 residues: CASTLARTSGSYEQFF.

The chain carries TRBV7-8 and TRBJ2-7; TCRdb designates TRBD2, a call that cannot be tested without DNA. The CDR3 spans 17 residues. Germline CDR1 and CDR2: SGHVS and FQNEAQ. CDR3 in amino acids: CASSVRQTSGARYEQYF.

V usage is TRBV7-9 and J usage is TRBJ2-7; checking the TCRdb D call of TRBD1 is not possible without DNA. This CDR3 is built from 13 residues. CDR1 and CDR2 (germline): SEHNR, FQNEAQ (reference sequence). CDR3 residues: CASGGPSSYEQYF.

The chain is built from TRBV5-5 and TRBJ2-7; TCRdb outputs TRBD1, but without DNA this stays unchecked. Germline V gene lookup returns CDR1 SGHKS and CDR2 YYEKEE (reference sequence). This CDR3 region has 15 residues. This chain's CDR3 is CASSLESTGSYEQYF.

This chain links TRBV3-1 with TRBJ1-5. Germline CDR1 is LGHDT and CDR2 is YNNKEL (reference sequence). The CDR3 covers 13 residues. The CDR3 loop reads CASSRGHNQPQHF. The whole variable domain, remainder taken from reference TRBV3-1 and TRBJ1-5, is DTAVSQTPKYLVTQMGNDKSIKCEQNLGHDTMYWYKQDSKKFLKIMFSYNNKELIINETVPNRFSPKSPDKAHLNLHINSLELGDSAVYFCASSRGHNQPQHFGDGTRLSIL.

This sequence joins TRBV27 and TRBJ2-2. The CDR3 sequence is 13 residues long. Germline CDR1 is MNHEY and CDR2 is SMNVEV (reference sequence). CDR3 residues: CASSRLVTGELFF.

The chain carries TRBV18 and TRBJ2-7. The germline V gene encodes CDR1 KGHSH and CDR2 LQKENI. There are 13 residues in the CDR3. CDR3 loop: CASSPRERSEQYF.

The chain links TRBV2 to TRBJ2-6; the TCRdb call, TRBD1, lacks DNA for checking. CDR1 is SNHLY and CDR2 is FYNNEI in the germline V gene. The CDR3 extends over 15 amino acids. The CDR3 loop reads CASIRDRVGANVLTF.

This chain joins TRBV5-1 and TRBJ2-4; TCRdb gives TRBD1 as the D gene, but with no DNA this cannot be confirmed. CDR1 and CDR2 (germline): SGHRS, YFSETQ. The CDR3 is 13 residues long. The CDR3 is CASSSGQGGIQNF.

The chain couples TRBV7-9 to TRBJ2-1; TCRdb proposes TRBD2, but this gene call is untestable without DNA. Per the germline V gene, CDR1 is SEHNR and CDR2 is FQNEAQ (reference sequence). CDR3 length: 16 amino acids. The CDR3 sequence is CASSPGTSGGDNEQFF.

The V gene is TRBV27, the J gene TRBJ2-7; checking the TCRdb D call of TRBD2 is not possible without DNA. Germline CDR1 reads MNHEY; CDR2 reads SMNVEV (reference sequence). The CDR3 length is 15 residues. The CDR3 here is CASSPTSGREGEQYF.